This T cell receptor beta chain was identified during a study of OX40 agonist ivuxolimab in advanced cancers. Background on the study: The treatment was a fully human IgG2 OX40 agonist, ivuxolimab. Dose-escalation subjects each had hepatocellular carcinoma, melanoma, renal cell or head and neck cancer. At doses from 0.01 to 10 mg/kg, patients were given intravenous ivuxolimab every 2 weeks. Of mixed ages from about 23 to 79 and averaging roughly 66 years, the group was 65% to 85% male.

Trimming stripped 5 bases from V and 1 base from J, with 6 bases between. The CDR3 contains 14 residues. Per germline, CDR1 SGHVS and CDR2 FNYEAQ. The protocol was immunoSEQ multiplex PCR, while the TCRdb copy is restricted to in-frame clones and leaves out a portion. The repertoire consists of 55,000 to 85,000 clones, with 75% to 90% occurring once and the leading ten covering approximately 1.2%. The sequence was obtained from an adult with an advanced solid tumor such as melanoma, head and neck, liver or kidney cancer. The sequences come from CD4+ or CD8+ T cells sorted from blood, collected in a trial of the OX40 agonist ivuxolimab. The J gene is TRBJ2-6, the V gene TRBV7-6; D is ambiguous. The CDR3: CASSRVSGANVLTF. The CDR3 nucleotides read TGTGCCAGCAGCCGGGTATCTGGGGCCAACGTCCTGACTTTC.